This TCR beta chain was identified during a study of blood T cell repertoires in COVID-19. Study-level background: In each case, the material was cDNA or gDNA derived from T cells, B-cell-depleted T cells, or PBMCs.

Germline CDR1 and CDR2: SGDLS and YYNGEE. With V trimmed by 2 bases and J by 7 bases, 11 bases remained unmatched. The CDR3 totals 15 residues. Sequenced by immunoSEQ multiplex PCR; TCRdb stores in-frame clones only, minus some. The sample lists over 110,000 clones, approximately 88% occurring once. The clonotype originates from a human donor in a cohort sampled during active COVID-19. The sequencing input was peripheral blood. The V gene is TRBV9, the J gene TRBJ2-5, with TRBD2 identical over 7 bases. CDR3 sequence reads: CASSVGSGVIGTQYF. The CDR3 region has the DNA TGTGCCAGCAGCGTTGGCAGCGGGGTAATCGGGACCCAGTACTTC.